This is a list of T cell receptor beta chains from one sample in a study of T cell responses to AZD1222 COVID-19 vaccine. Only in-frame clones appear in the TCRdb table, and some are missing; sequencing was by immunoSEQ multiplex PCR. Altogether 100,000 or so clones are present, roughly 90% being singletons, with the ten largest covering 2% to 3%. Source: peripheral blood, taken on day 0 of AZD1222 vaccination. Receptors were obtained from an adult in good health. Each CDR3 is given with its conserved first and last residue. Each record gives: D gene, clone size, V gene, J gene, CDR3 DNA, CDR3 protein. D genes are given only for firm matches. Part of the rows lack a size; the others show once, few, many or a class for expanded clones.

D: NA
size: NA
V: TRBV7-2
J: TRBJ2-4
DNA: TGTGCCAGCAGCTTCGGGGGAGTAGACATTCAGTACTTC
CDR3: CASSFGGVDIQYF

D: NA
size: NA
V: TRBV7-2
J: TRBJ2-3
DNA: TGTGCCAGCAGCTTCAAGTGGGGGGATACGCAGTATTTT
CDR3: CASSFKWGDTQYF

D: NA
size: NA
V: TRBV5-1
J: TRBJ2-7
DNA: TGCGCCAGCAGGGGCCAAAATCTAGAGCAGTACTTC
CDR3: CASRGQNLEQYF

D: TRBD1
size: NA
V: TRBV19
J: TRBJ1-5
DNA: TGTGCCAGTAGGAGGGACAGGGCAAGCAATCAGCCCCAGCATTTT
CDR3: CASRRDRASNQPQHF

D: TRBD2
size: NA
V: TRBV2
J: TRBJ2-7
DNA: TGTGCCAGCACCCTTCGGGGACTAGCAGGGGAGCAGTACTTC
CDR3: CASTLRGLAGEQYF

D: NA
size: once
V: TRBV7-2
J: TRBJ2-1
DNA: TGTGCCAGCGGGCCAGGGTCCTACAATGAGCAGTTCTTC
CDR3: CASGPGSYNEQFF

D: TRBD1
size: NA
V: TRBV29-1
J: TRBJ2-1
DNA: TGCAGCGCGACAGGGTTGAGCTCCTACAATGAGCAGTTCTTC
CDR3: CSATGLSSYNEQFF

D: NA
size: NA
V: TRBV29-1
J: TRBJ2-5
DNA: TGCAGCGTTGTTCAGGTAACGGAGACCCAGTACTTC
CDR3: CSVVQVTETQYF

D: TRBD2
size: NA
V: TRBV7-8
J: TRBJ2-3
DNA: TGTGCCAGCAGCTCTGGGACTAGCGGGACTTTGACAGATACGCAGTATTTT
CDR3: CASSSGTSGTLTDTQYF

D: TRBD1
size: once
V: TRBV25-1
J: TRBJ1-4
DNA: TGTGCCAGCAGTGAACCGACAGGGGAGTTTGTAAAACTGTTTTTT
CDR3: CASSEPTGEFVKLFF

D: NA
size: NA
V: TRBV29-1
J: TRBJ1-1
DNA: TGCAGCGTCTCGAGGGGATGGGCTGAAGCTTTCTTT
CDR3: CSVSRGWAEAFF

D: NA
size: NA
V: TRBV3-1/TRBV3-2
J: TRBJ2-1
DNA: TGTGCCAGCAGCCCGGGACTGGTGGAGTACAATGAGCAGTTCTTC
CDR3: CASSPGLVEYNEQFF

D: TRBD1
size: NA
V: TRBV24-1
J: TRBJ1-5
DNA: TGTGCCACCAGTGACGCCAGGGGGTCAGTATATCAGCCCCAGCATTTT
CDR3: CATSDARGSVYQPQHF

D: NA
size: NA
V: TRBV7-2
J: TRBJ1-2
DNA: TGTGCCAGCAGCCCGAAGACAGGCCCCACGAGCGGCTACACCTTC
CDR3: CASSPKTGPTSGYTF

D: TRBD1
size: NA
V: TRBV25-1
J: TRBJ1-6
DNA: TGTGCCAGCAGCCAAACCGGGACAGGGTATAATTCACCCCTCCACTTT
CDR3: CASSQTGTGYNSPLHF

D: NA
size: NA
V: TRBV10-3
J: TRBJ1-5
DNA: TGTGCCATCAGAGGCGGGCCCGAAGGAAATCAGCCCCAGCATTTT
CDR3: CAIRGGPEGNQPQHF

D: NA
size: NA
V: TRBV11-2
J: TRBJ2-2
DNA: TGTGCCAGCAGCTTAGTCGGGCACGGCACCGGGGAGCTGTTTTTT
CDR3: CASSLVGHGTGELFF

D: NA
size: NA
V: TRBV20-1
J: TRBJ2-7
DNA: TGCAGTGCCGCAAACCTTTACGAGCAGTACTTC
CDR3: CSAANLYEQYF

D: NA
size: NA
V: TRBV7-2
J: TRBJ2-7
DNA: TGTGCCAGCAGCTTAGCTTGGGGCGAGCAGTACTTC
CDR3: CASSLAWGEQYF

D: TRBD1
size: NA
V: TRBV7-9
J: TRBJ1-2
DNA: TGTGCCAGCAGCTGGGGGACAGGGCATGGCTACACCTTC
CDR3: CASSWGTGHGYTF

D: TRBD1
size: NA
V: TRBV28
J: TRBJ2-1
DNA: TGTGCCAGCAGTGTATATCCGGGACAGGGATCGAATGAGCAGTTCTTC
CDR3: CASSVYPGQGSNEQFF

D: NA
size: NA
V: TRBV19
J: TRBJ1-1
DNA: TGTGCCAGTAGCCCGACAAATGGGGATAGGGCTTTCTTT
CDR3: CASSPTNGDRAFF

D: NA
size: NA
V: TRBV3-1/TRBV3-2
J: TRBJ1-1
DNA: TGTGCCAGCAGCCTAACACCTAACACTGAAGCTTTCTTT
CDR3: CASSLTPNTEAFF

D: TRBD2
size: NA
V: TRBV24-1
J: TRBJ2-1
DNA: TGTGCCACCAGTGATTGGAAACTAGCGGGAGGTTGGGAGCAGTTCTTC
CDR3: CATSDWKLAGGWEQFF

D: NA
size: NA
V: TRBV3-1/TRBV3-2
J: TRBJ1-1
DNA: TGTGCCAGCAGCCAAGGTACAGCCCAGAACACTGAAGCTTTCTTT
CDR3: CASSQGTAQNTEAFF

D: TRBD2
size: once
V: TRBV4-1
J: TRBJ2-7
DNA: TGCGCCAGCAGCCTAGCGGGGTCCCACGAGCAGTACTTC
CDR3: CASSLAGSHEQYF

D: NA
size: NA
V: TRBV27
J: TRBJ1-5
DNA: TGTGCCAGCGCAATTGGGCAGGACAATCAGCCCCAGCATTTT
CDR3: CASAIGQDNQPQHF

D: NA
size: NA
V: TRBV19
J: TRBJ1-1
DNA: TGTGCCAGTAGTATAGAAGGGGGGGCGAGGAACACTGAAGCTTTCTTT
CDR3: CASSIEGGARNTEAFF

D: NA
size: NA
V: TRBV6-2/TRBV6-3
J: TRBJ1-2
DNA: TGTGCCAGCAGTTACGGCTATGGCTACACCTTC
CDR3: CASSYGYGYTF

D: TRBD2
size: NA
V: TRBV15
J: TRBJ2-2
DNA: TGTGCCACCAGCAGAGTGGGCGGGGGGGCCATCACCGGGGAGCTGTTTTTT
CDR3: CATSRVGGGAITGELFF

D: NA
size: NA
V: TRBV4-2
J: TRBJ2-3
DNA: TGTGCCAGCAGCCAACCCGGGTTCCCCACAGATACGCAGTATTTT
CDR3: CASSQPGFPTDTQYF

D: NA
size: NA
V: TRBV7-9
J: TRBJ2-7
DNA: TGTGCCAGCAGCTTAGGTAAGGACGAAGCTTCCTACGAGCAGTACTTC
CDR3: CASSLGKDEASYEQYF

D: TRBD2
size: once
V: TRBV28
J: TRBJ2-1
DNA: TGTGCCAGCAGTTTGGGGGAGCGGGAGAATGAGCAGTTCTTC
CDR3: CASSLGERENEQFF

D: NA
size: NA
V: TRBV6-5
J: TRBJ2-2
DNA: TGTGCCAGCAGCCGGGGGGCTTGGGCCGGGGAGCTGTTTTTT
CDR3: CASSRGAWAGELFF

D: TRBD1
size: NA
V: TRBV5-4
J: TRBJ1-2
DNA: TGTGCCAGCAGCTCCCCGGACAGGCCCTATGGCTACACCTTC
CDR3: CASSSPDRPYGYTF

D: TRBD1
size: NA
V: TRBV28
J: TRBJ1-2
DNA: TGTGCCAGCCGCGAGGGGACAGGGTACTATGGCTACACCTTC
CDR3: CASREGTGYYGYTF

D: TRBD1
size: NA
V: TRBV5-1
J: TRBJ2-7
DNA: TGCGCCAGCAGCGGAGGATCGACAGGGAAATCCTACGAGCAGTACTTC
CDR3: CASSGGSTGKSYEQYF

D: NA
size: NA
V: TRBV19
J: TRBJ2-3
DNA: TGTGCCAGTAGCGAGGGGGACTCCCCTACGTGTTTT
CDR3: CASSEGDSPTCF

D: TRBD1
size: NA
V: TRBV19
J: TRBJ1-2
DNA: TGTGCCAGTAGTACGCAGGGACAGGGGTTTAACTATGGCTACACCTTC
CDR3: CASSTQGQGFNYGYTF

D: TRBD1
size: NA
V: TRBV5-1
J: TRBJ1-2
DNA: TGCGCCAGCAGCCAGGACAGGGGAGGCTATGGCTACACCTTC
CDR3: CASSQDRGGYGYTF

D: NA
size: NA
V: TRBV28
J: TRBJ2-1
DNA: TGTGCCAGCACCTCCGTATCTGCGGAGCCGTACAATGAGCAGTTCTTC
CDR3: CASTSVSAEPYNEQFF

D: NA
size: NA
V: TRBV10-3
J: TRBJ2-5
DNA: TGTGCCATCAAGGAGGACACCCAACAAGAGACCCAGTACTTC
CDR3: CAIKEDTQQETQYF

D: NA
size: NA
V: TRBV27
J: TRBJ1-6
DNA: TGTGCCAGCACCGCTCGGGGGGTCAACTCACCCCTCCACTTT
CDR3: CASTARGVNSPLHF

D: NA
size: NA
V: TRBV25-1
J: TRBJ2-5
DNA: TGTGCCAGCAGTGAATATGGGGGGACGACGCCTGGGGAGACCCAGTACTTC
CDR3: CASSEYGGTTPGETQYF

D: TRBD1
size: NA
V: TRBV19
J: TRBJ1-2
DNA: TGTGCCAGTAGTATAGGGACAGGTGGCTATGGCTACACCTTC
CDR3: CASSIGTGGYGYTF

D: NA
size: NA
V: TRBV5-1
J: TRBJ2-7
DNA: TGCGCCAGCAGCTTGTGGACGGGCGAGCAGTACTTC
CDR3: CASSLWTGEQYF

D: TRBD2
size: few
V: TRBV7-2
J: TRBJ2-7
DNA: TGTGCCAGCAGCTCCAGCGGGGGGGATTACTACGAGCAGTACTTC
CDR3: CASSSSGGDYYEQYF

D: NA
size: NA
V: TRBV28
J: TRBJ1-5
DNA: TGTGCCAGCAGTTGGGAGACAACTAATCAGCCCCAGCATTTT
CDR3: CASSWETTNQPQHF

D: TRBD1
size: NA
V: TRBV19
J: TRBJ2-7
DNA: TGTGCCAGTAGTGCCGGGACAGAGGGCTACGAGCAGTACTTC
CDR3: CASSAGTEGYEQYF

D: TRBD1
size: NA
V: TRBV18
J: TRBJ1-6
DNA: TGTGCCAGCTCGCCGGGACAGGGGGCCTCACCCCTCCACTTT
CDR3: CASSPGQGASPLHF

D: NA
size: NA
V: TRBV21-1
J: TRBJ2-5
DNA: TGTGCCAGGACGGGACTAGCGGGACCTATTCAAGAGACCCAGTACTTC
CDR3: CARTGLAGPIQETQYF